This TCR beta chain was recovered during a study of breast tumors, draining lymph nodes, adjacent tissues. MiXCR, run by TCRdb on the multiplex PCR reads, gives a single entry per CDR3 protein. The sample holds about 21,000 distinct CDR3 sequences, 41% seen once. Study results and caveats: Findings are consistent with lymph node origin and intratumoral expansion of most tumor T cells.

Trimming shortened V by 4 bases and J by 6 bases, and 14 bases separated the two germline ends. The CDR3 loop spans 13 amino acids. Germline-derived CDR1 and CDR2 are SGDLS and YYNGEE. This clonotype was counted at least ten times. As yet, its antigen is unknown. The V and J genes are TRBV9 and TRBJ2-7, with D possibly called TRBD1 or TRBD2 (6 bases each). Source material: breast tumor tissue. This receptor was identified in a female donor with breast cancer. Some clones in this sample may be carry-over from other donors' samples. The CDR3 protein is CASSPYEGGEQYF. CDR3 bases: TGTGCCAGCAGCCCATACGAGGGGGGCGAGCAGTACTTC.